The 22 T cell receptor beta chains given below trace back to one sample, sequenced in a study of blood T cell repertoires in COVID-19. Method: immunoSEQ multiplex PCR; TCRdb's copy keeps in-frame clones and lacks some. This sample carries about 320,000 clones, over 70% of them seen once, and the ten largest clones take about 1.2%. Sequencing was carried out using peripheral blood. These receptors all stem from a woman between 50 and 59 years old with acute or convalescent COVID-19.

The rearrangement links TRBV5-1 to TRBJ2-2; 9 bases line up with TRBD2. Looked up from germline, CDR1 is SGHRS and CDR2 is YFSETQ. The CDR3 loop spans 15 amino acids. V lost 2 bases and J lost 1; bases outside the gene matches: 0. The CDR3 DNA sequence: TGCGCCAGCAGCTTTAGCGGGGGGAACACCGGGGAGCTGTTTTTT. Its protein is CASSFSGGNTGELFF. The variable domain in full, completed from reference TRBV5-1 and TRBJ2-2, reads KAGVTQTPRYLIKTRGQQVTLSCSPISGHRSVSWYQQTPGQGLQFLFEYFSETQRNKGNFPGRFSGRQFSNSRSEMNVSTLELGDSALYLCASSFSGGNTGELFFGEGSRLTVL.

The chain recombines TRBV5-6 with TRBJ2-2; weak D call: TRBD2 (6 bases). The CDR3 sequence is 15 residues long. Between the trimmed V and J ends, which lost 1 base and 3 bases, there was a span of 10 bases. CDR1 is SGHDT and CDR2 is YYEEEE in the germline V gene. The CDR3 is CASSLSGGYTGELFF. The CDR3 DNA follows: TGTGCCAGCAGCTTGAGTGGGGGGTACACCGGGGAGCTGTTTTTT.

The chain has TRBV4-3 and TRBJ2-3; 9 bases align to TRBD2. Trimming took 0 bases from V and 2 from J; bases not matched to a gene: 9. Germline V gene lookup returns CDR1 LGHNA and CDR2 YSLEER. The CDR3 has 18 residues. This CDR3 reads CASSQEGPAGGNTDTQYF. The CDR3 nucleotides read TGCGCCAGCAGCCAAGAAGGGCCAGCGGGAGGCAACACAGATACGCAGTATTTT.

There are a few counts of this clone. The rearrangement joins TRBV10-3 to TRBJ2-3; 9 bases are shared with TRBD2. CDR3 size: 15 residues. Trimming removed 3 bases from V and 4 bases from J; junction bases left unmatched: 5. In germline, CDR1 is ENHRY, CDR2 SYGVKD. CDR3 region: CAISEGTSSADTQYF. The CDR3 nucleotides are TGTGCCATCAGTGAAGGGACTAGCTCCGCAGATACGCAGTATTTT.

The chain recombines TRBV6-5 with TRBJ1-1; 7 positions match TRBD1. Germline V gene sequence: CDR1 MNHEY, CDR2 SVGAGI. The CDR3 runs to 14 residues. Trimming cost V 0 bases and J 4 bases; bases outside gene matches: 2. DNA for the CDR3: TGTGCCAGCAGTTACTCCCCAGGGGGCACTGAAGCTTTCTTT. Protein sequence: CASSYSPGGTEAFF.

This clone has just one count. This CDR3 reads CASSLGGSGGPVEQYV. CDR3 sequence (DNA): TGTGCCAGCAGCTTAGGTGGTAGCGGGGGGCCCGTCGAGCAGTACGTC. V is TRBV7-9 and J is TRBJ2-7, with 10 nucleotides matching TRBD2. The CDR3 extends over 16 amino acids. With 1 base clipped from V and 6 bases from J, the junction kept 9 bases outside the gene matches. Germline loops: CDR1 SEHNR, CDR2 FQNEAQ (reference sequence).

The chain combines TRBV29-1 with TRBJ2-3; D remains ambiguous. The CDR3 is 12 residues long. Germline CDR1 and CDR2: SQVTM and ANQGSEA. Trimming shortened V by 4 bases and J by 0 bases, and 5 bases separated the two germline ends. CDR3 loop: CSVVQSTDTQYF. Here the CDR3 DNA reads TGCAGCGTTGTTCAGAGCACAGATACGCAGTATTTT.

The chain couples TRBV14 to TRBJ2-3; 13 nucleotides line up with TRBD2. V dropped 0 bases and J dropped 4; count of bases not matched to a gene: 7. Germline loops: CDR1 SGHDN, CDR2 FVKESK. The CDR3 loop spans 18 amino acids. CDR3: CASSQDWTSGGSPDTQYF. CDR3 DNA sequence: TGTGCCAGCAGCCAAGATTGGACTAGCGGGGGTTCCCCAGATACGCAGTATTTT.

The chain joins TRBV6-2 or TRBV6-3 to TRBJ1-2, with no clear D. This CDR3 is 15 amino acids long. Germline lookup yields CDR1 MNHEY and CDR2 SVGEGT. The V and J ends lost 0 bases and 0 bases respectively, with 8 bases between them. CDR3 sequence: CASSYSSGSNYGYTF. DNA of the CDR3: TGTGCCAGCAGTTACTCGAGCGGATCTAACTATGGCTACACCTTC.

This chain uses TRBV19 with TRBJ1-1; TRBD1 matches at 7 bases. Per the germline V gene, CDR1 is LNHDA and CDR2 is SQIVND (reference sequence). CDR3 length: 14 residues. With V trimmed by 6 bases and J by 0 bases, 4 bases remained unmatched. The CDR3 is CASSDRVLNTEAFF. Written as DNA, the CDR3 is TGTGCCAGTAGCGACAGGGTACTGAACACTGAAGCTTTCTTT.

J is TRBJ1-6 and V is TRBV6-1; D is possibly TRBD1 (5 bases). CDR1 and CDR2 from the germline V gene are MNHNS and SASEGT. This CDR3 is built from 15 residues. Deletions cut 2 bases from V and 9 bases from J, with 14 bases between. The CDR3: CASSESGTVVSPLHF. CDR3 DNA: TGTGCCAGCAGTGAATCCGGGACTGTAGTTTCACCCCTCCACTTT.

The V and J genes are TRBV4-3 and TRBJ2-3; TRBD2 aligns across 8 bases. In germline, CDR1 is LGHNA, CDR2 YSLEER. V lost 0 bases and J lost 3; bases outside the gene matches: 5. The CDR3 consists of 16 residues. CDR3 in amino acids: CASSQDGLAGTDTQYF. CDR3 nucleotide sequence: TGCGCCAGCAGCCAAGATGGTTTAGCGGGAACAGATACGCAGTATTTT.

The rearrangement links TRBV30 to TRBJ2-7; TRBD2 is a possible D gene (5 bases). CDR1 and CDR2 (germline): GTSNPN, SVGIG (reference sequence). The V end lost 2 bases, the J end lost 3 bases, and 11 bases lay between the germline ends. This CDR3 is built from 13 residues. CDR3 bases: TGTGCCTGGAGTTCCCCGGGGTTCTACGAGCAGTACGTC. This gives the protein CAWSSPGFYEQYV.

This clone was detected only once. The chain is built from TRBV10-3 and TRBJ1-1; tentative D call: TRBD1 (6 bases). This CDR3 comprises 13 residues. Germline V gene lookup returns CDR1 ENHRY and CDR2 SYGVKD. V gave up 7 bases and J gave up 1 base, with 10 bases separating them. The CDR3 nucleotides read TGTGCCATCACGGGACAACAGAACACTGAAGCTTTCTTT. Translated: CAITGQQNTEAFF.

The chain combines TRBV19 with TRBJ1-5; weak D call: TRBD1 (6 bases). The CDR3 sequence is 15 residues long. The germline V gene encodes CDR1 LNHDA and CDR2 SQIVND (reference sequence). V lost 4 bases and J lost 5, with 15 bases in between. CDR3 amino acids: CASSKTNREDQPQHF. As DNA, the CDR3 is TGTGCCAGTAGTAAAACTAACAGGGAAGATCAGCCCCAGCATTTT.

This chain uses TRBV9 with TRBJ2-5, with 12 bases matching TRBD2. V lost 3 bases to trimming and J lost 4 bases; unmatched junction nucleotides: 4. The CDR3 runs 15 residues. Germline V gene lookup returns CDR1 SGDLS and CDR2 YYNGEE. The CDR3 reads CASSGPLAGGETQYF. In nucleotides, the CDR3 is TGTGCCAGCAGCGGACCACTAGCGGGAGGAGAGACCCAGTACTTC. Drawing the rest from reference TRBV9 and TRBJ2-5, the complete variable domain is DSGVTQTPKHLITATGQRVTLRCSPRSGDLSVYWYQQSLDQGLQFLIQYYNGEERAKGNILERFSAQQFPDLHSELNLSSLELGDSALYFCASSGPLAGGETQYFGPGTRLLVL.

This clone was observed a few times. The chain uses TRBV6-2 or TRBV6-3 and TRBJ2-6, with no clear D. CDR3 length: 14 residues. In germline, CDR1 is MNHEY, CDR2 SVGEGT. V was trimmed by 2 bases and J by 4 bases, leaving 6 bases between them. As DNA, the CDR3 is TGTGCCAGCAGTTACCAAGCGGGGGCCAACGTCCTGACTTTC. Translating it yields CASSYQAGANVLTF.

Here the CDR3 DNA reads TGTGCCAGCAGCGCCCAACCGGGACAGGGACCTGAAGCTTTCTTT. Its translation is CASSAQPGQGPEAFF. J is TRBJ1-1 and V is TRBV7-3, with 9 nucleotides matching TRBD1. The CDR3 consists of 15 residues. Trimming took 5 bases from V and 6 from J; bases not matched to a gene: 10. The germline gives CDR1 SGHTA, CDR2 FQGTGA.

Here the CDR3 DNA reads TGTGCCAGCAGCTTGAGGGCGGTTGGAGAAAAACTGTTTTTT. It specifies CASSLRAVGEKLFF. The chain uses TRBV7-8 and TRBJ1-4; D unclear. This CDR3 is 14 amino acids long. V lost 3 bases to trimming and J lost 8 bases, with 13 bases between them. Looked up from germline, CDR1 is SGHVS and CDR2 is FQNEAQ.

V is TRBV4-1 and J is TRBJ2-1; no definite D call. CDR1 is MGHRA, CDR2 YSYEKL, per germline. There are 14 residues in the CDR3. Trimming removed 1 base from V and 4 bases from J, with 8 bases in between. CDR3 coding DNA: TGCGCCAGCAGCCAAGGCTACGGTTACAATGAGCAGTTCTTC. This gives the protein CASSQGYGYNEQFF.

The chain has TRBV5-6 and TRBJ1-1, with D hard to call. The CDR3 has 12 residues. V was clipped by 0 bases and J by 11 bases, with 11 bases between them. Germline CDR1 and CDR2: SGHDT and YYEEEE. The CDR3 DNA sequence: TGTGCCAGCAGCTTGGGGTCTCGAGAGGCTTTCTTT. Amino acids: CASSLGSREAFF.

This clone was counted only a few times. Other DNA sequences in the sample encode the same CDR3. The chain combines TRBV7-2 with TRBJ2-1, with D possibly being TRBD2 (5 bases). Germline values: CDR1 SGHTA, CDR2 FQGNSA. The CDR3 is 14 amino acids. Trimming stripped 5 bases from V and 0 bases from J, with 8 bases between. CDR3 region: CASSLGSSYNEQFF. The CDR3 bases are TGTGCCAGCAGCCTGGGGAGCTCCTACAATGAGCAGTTCTTC.